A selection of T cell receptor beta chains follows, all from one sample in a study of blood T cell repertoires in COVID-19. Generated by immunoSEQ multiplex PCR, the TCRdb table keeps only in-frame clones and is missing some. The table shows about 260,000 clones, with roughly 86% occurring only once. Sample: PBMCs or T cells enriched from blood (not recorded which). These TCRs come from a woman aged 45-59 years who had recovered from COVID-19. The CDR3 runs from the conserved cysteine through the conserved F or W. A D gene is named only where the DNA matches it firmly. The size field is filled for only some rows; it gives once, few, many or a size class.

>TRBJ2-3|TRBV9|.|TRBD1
TGTGCCAGCAGCGTAGCCGGGACAGGGGGCTTGGATACGCAGTATTTT
CASSVAGTGGLDTQYF
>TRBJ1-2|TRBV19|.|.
TGTGCCAGTAGTATCCGGGTTATAGACGGCTACACCTTC
CASSIRVIDGYTF
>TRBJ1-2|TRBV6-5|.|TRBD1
TGTGCCAGCAGGCGAGACAGGGTAGCTAACTATGGCTACACCTTC
CASRRDRVANYGYTF
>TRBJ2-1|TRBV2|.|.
TGTGCCAGCAGTGAAGACAAGCGGGCCAACTACAATGAGCAGTTCTTC
CASSEDKRANYNEQFF
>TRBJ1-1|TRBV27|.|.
TGTGCCAGCAGTTTATCAACTAGCTCTGAAGCTTTCTTT
CASSLSTSSEAFF
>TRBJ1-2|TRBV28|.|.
TGTGCCAGCAGTGGGGGGGGCATGAGGTATGGCTACACCTTC
CASSGGGMRYGYTF
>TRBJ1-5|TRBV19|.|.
TGTGCCAGTAGACGGACAGTCTATCAGCCCCAGCATTTT
CASRRTVYQPQHF
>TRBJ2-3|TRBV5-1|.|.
TGCGCCAGCACCTTAGGGACACTTCGCACAGATACGCAGTATTTT
CASTLGTLRTDTQYF
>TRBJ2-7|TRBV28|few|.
TGTGCTTCAAAGTTGGGCCACGAGCAGTACTTC
CASKLGHEQYF
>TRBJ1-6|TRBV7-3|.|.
TGTGCCAGCAGCTTCGGACAGACAAAGTATAATTCACCCCTCCACTTT
CASSFGQTKYNSPLHF
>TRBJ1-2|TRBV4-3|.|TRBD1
TGCGCCAGCAGCCAGCCAGGGGGCGATGGCTACACCTTC
CASSQPGGDGYTF
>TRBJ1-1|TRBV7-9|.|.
TGTGCCAGCAGCTCTCCCCGGGGGGAGGGACAGAACACTGAAGCTTTCTTT
CASSSPRGEGQNTEAFF
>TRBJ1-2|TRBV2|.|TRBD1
TGTGCCAGCAAGGACAGGGAAAACTATGGCTACACCTTC
CASKDRENYGYTF
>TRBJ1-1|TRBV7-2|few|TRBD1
TGTGCCAGCAGCTTAGCGCGTCGGGACAGATACCGGGGCACTGAAGCTTTCTTT
CASSLARRDRYRGTEAFF